The TCR beta chain under discussion was sequenced for a study (dated by TCRdb to 2016 to 2017). The germline V gene sets CDR1 to SGHAT and CDR2 to FQNNGV. V loses 0 bases at its end and J loses 4 bases; junction bases beyond the gene matches: 5. From the cysteine through the phenylalanine, the CDR3 covers 17 amino acids. Here the CDR3 DNA is all that survives: 51 bases in frame from base 1. The library was generated by RT-PCR. Sequencing relied on an Illumina MiSeq. TCRdb's own reprocessing of the public reads used fastp at Q25 and MiXCR and kept productive beta chains. Here each entry gathers all rows of one CDR3 protein and keeps the most common genes and DNA. The sample includes fewer than 800,000 distinct CDR3 sequences, with approximately 15% observed a single time. Roughly 3.6% of the sample goes to the ten largest clones. This clonotype has a count of ten or more. Its antigen remains unidentified. No per-base quality is available; no much larger clone lies one base away.

The receptor chain draws on TRBV11-2 and TRBJ2-2; 10 nucleotides in the junction match TRBD1. The TCR was taken from a female donor in good health, serving as a healthy control. Sequenced sample: memory CD4+ T cells from blood. CDR3 loop: CASSLDRTGGVTGELFF. The nucleotide sequence is given as TGTGCCAGCAGCTTAGACAGGACAGGGGGAGTCACCGGGGAGCTGTTTTTT.